This TCR beta chain was sequenced during a study of CD4 T cells in relation to SARS-CoV-2 and coronaviruses. Study findings and constraints: Monoreactive clones expanded significantly more to SARS-CoV-2 than crossreactive clones did. Crossreactivity was assessed only for spike protein, not other viral proteins.

The assay was immunoSEQ multiplex PCR, and TCRdb's table has in-frame clones only and misses some. The repertoire holds 50,000 to 70,000 clones, with around 87% as singletons. Concerning this clone: Its antigen is not known.

Trimming took 6 bases from V and 4 from J, leaving 22 bases between them. Looked up from germline, CDR1 is MRHNA and CDR2 is SNTAGT. The CDR3 totals 17 residues. Unexposed donor CD4+ T cells date from 2011-2018, before the COVID-19 pandemic. Naive and memory CD4+ T cells were separated from cryopreserved PBMCs. Sample: memory CD4+ T cells from PBMCs. This chain links TRBV6-4 with TRBJ1-5; D might be TRBD1 (6 bases). The source is a human donor in good health. Written as DNA, the CDR3 is TGTGCCAGCAGCTGGGAGAGAGCATTAGGGGGGAATCAGCCCCAGCATTTT. This encodes CASSWERALGGNQPQHF.